This T cell receptor beta chain was retrieved from a study of HIV-infected patients and healthy controls. No cell fractionation was done, so the repertoire covers all unsorted peripheral blood T cells. An approximately 2.4 ml peripheral blood sample was taken for RNA. Points from the study as a whole: Healthy controls shared more CDR3 sequences between individuals than HIV-infected patients did. HIV+ repertoires were severely depleted of MAIT alpha-chain CDR3s, unlike healthy controls.

cDNA was made from about 480 ng RNA using alpha and beta constant primers. Separate chain-specific third strand synthesis with multiplexing indices produced the alpha and beta libraries. TCRdb redid the calling of the 5' RACE reads with MiXCR, one entry per CDR3 protein. The sample consists of approximately 9,800 distinct CDR3 sequences, around 8% of them appearing once. This clonotype is classed as medium-sized. Its antigen remains unidentified. The V and J ends lost 4 bases and 1 base, in that order; junction bases with no gene match: 2. Germline V lookup: CDR1 SGHAT, CDR2 FQNNGV. This CDR3 has 15 amino acids.

This TCR was recovered from an adult in good health. Sequenced sample: blood. The genes are TRBV11-2 and TRBJ2-2, with 8 bases identical to TRBD2. CDR3 DNA sequence: TGTGCCAGCAGCTCGACTAGCGTGAACACCGGGGAGCTGTTTTTT. Amino acid sequence: CASSSTSVNTGELFF.